The 14 T cell receptor beta chains given below trace back to one sample, sequenced in a study of CD8 T cells in ankylosing spondylitis. TCRdb analysed the 5' RACE reads with MiXCR anew, one entry per CDR3 protein. The sample lists 50,000 to 70,000 distinct CDR3 sequences; 6.2% were seen once. The sequencing sample was made of synovial fluid, either unsorted or a sorted T cell fraction (not recorded which). The receptors here all came from a male donor with ankylosing spondylitis.

The chain joins TRBV28 to TRBJ2-2, with TRBD2 matching 7 bases. The V gene's germline CDR1 is MDHEN and CDR2 SYDVKM. The CDR3 loop spans 18 amino acids. V was clipped by 5 bases and J by 7 bases; unmatched bases: 19. This chain's CDR3 is CASSPSLAGVPHSGELFF. The CDR3 region has the DNA TGTGCCAGCAGTCCATCGCTGGCGGGAGTACCCCACAGCGGGGAGCTGTTTTTT.

This clonotype occurred many times. The chain has TRBV7-3 and TRBJ2-1, with TRBD1 matching over 8 bases. With V trimmed by 1 base and J by 3 bases, 11 bases remained unmatched. CDR1 and CDR2 from the germline V gene are SGHTA and FQGTGA. The CDR3 totals 18 residues. DNA for the CDR3: TGTGCCAGCAGCTTAAGACAGGGGTCTTTCGGGGGCTACAATGAGCAGTTCTTC. Protein: CASSLRQGSFGGYNEQFF.

This clonotype has ten or more counts. The CDR3 nucleotides are TGTGCCAGTCGGGAAGCAGCGGGAGGGAGCTCGGACAAAAACATTCAGTACTTC. It encodes CASREAAGGSSDKNIQYF. The genes are TRBV12-3 or TRBV12-4 and TRBJ2-4; 10 bases align to TRBD2. This CDR3 has 18 residues. The J segment lost 3 bases and the V segment lost 9 bases, leaving 17 bases of the junction unmatched.

This clonotype has a count of ten or more. The chain is built from TRBV5-1 and TRBJ2-5; D unclear. This CDR3 has 11 residues. Trimming took 5 bases from V and 2 from J, leaving 4 bases between them. Per the germline V gene, CDR1 is SGHRS and CDR2 is YFSETQ. DNA of the CDR3: TGCGCCAGCAGGTATCAAGAGACCCAGTACTTC. Amino acids: CASRYQETQYF.

This clonotype has only a few counts. J is TRBJ1-4 and V is TRBV7-2, with TRBD1 identical over 8 bases. This CDR3 is built from 17 residues. CDR1 is SGHTA and CDR2 is FQGNSA in the germline V gene. Trimming took 7 bases from V and 0 from J; bases not matched to a gene: 10. The CDR3 nucleotides read TGTGCCAGCAACCCCGACAGGGGAGATCCAACTAATGAAAAACTGTTTTTT. Amino acid sequence: CASNPDRGDPTNEKLFF.

This clonotype came up many times. The chain links TRBV7-8 to TRBJ2-2, with D uncertain. CDR3 length: 14 amino acids. V was clipped by 7 bases and J by 6 bases, with 15 bases between them. The germline V gene has CDR1 SGHVS and CDR2 FQNEAQ. The CDR3 region is CASISTVTPGELFF. The CDR3 region has the DNA TGTGCCAGCATCTCTACTGTGACGCCCGGGGAGCTGTTTTTT.

This clonotype was found many times. The chain uses TRBV5-6 and TRBJ2-1; TRBD1 matches 7 bases. The V and J ends lost 4 bases and 6 bases, in that order; junction bases with no gene match: 10. CDR3 length equals 15 residues. Germline values: CDR1 SGHDT, CDR2 YYEEEE. The CDR3 region is CASSGLQGIGNEQFF. The CDR3, as DNA: TGTGCCAGCAGCGGATTACAGGGGATCGGCAATGAGCAGTTCTTC.

V is TRBV4-2 and J is TRBJ2-3; TRBD2 matches at 7 bases. The germline gives CDR1 LGHNA, CDR2 YNFKEQ. V lost 2 bases, J lost 0 bases, and 2 bases stayed unmatched. The CDR3 is 15 amino acids. DNA for the CDR3: TGTGCCAGCAGCCAAAATAGCGGGAGCACAGATACGCAGTATTTT. It translates to CASSQNSGSTDTQYF.

This clonotype was detected ten times or more. The chain is built from TRBV18 and TRBJ2-1; 9 nucleotides match TRBD2. The V gene's germline CDR1 is KGHSH and CDR2 LQKENI. The V and J ends lost 1 base and 7 bases, in that order; junction bases with no gene match: 5. CDR3 size: 15 residues. In nucleotides, the CDR3 is TGTGCCAGCTCACCACTAATTAGCGGGAGAAATGAGCAGTTCTTC. This codes for CASSPLISGRNEQFF.

This chain links TRBV29-1 with TRBJ2-3; no clear D. The CDR3 contains 13 residues. CDR1 and CDR2 (germline): SQVTM, ANQGSEA. V was pared by 3 bases and J by 0 bases, with 7 bases between. The CDR3 spells CSVDSGSTDTQYF. CDR3 coding DNA: TGCAGCGTTGACTCCGGGAGCACAGATACGCAGTATTTT.

The rearrangement uses TRBV6-1 and TRBJ2-7, with D uncertain. This CDR3 contains 14 residues. From germline, CDR1 is MNHNS and CDR2 SASEGT. V lost 5 bases and J lost 5, with 16 bases in between. The CDR3 nucleotides read TGTGCCAGCAGTCTTAACCCCGAGCAGAACGAGCAGTACTTC. Its translation is CASSLNPEQNEQYF.

This clonotype appeared many times. The chain carries TRBV12-3 or TRBV12-4 and TRBJ2-1, with TRBD2 identical over 7 bases. This CDR3 is built from 12 residues. With 4 bases clipped from V and 12 bases from J, the junction kept 6 bases outside the gene matches. CDR3 coding DNA: TGTGCCAGCAGTTCTCCAGCGGGACGGCAGTTCTTC. Translation: CASSSPAGRQFF.

This clonotype was seen a few times. The rearrangement links TRBV20-1 to TRBJ2-7, with D hard to call. Trimming left V 1 base short and J 2 bases short, with 3 bases between. The CDR3 runs 11 residues. Germline CDR1 reads DFQATT; CDR2 reads SNEGSKA (reference sequence). The CDR3 nucleotides read TGCAGTGCTAGAGGTACCTACGAGCAGTACTTC. Its translation: CSARGTYEQYF.

The V call is TRBV7-9, the J call TRBJ2-3; 9 positions agree with TRBD1. The CDR3 loop spans 16 amino acids. Losses at the gene ends were 2 bases for V and 4 bases for J; bases not matched to a gene: 7. Germline CDR1 reads SEHNR; CDR2 reads FQNEAQ (reference sequence). CDR3 residues: CASSLPSTGGSDTQYF. The DNA for the CDR3 is TGTGCCAGCAGCTTACCCTCGACAGGGGGTTCAGATACGCAGTATTTT.